Described below is a single TCR beta chain sequence and its context. This table comes from immunoSEQ multiplex PCR, and its TCRdb copy is limited to in-frame clones, with some not included. The table has around 230,000 clones, around 92% seen once; the top ten hold less than 4.5%. This specimen belongs to a study of blood T cell repertoires in COVID-19. Study in general: Acute and convalescent COVID-19 specimens originated in the United States, Italy and Spain. The cDNA or gDNA used as material had been derived from T cells, B-cell-depleted T cells, or PBMCs.

Sequenced input: PBMCs or T cells enriched from blood (not recorded which). The source of this sequence is a woman in her thirties with acute COVID-19.

CDR3 coding DNA: TGTGCCAGTAGGGGGCGGCGGAACACTGAAGCTTTCTTT. Its translation: CASRGRRNTEAFF. The chain has TRBV28 and TRBJ1-1, with 7 nucleotides matching TRBD1. There are 13 residues in the CDR3. CDR1 is MDHEN and CDR2 is SYDVKM in the germline V gene. J gave up 1 base and V 9 bases, and 5 bases lay outside the gene matches.